This T cell receptor beta chain was sequenced in a study of blood T cell repertoires in COVID-19. Measured with immunoSEQ multiplex PCR; TCRdb has only the in-frame clones, and not every one. The data contain a few hundred thousand clones, 89% of them singletons. Specimen: PBMCs or T cells enriched from blood (not recorded which). The receptor was derived from a woman between 35 and 50 years old who had recovered from COVID-19.

The CDR3 loop is CASSSNAGNYGYTF. The CDR3 DNA follows: TGTGCCAGCAGTTCTAATGCGGGGAACTATGGCTACACCTTC. The V call is TRBV6-5, the J call TRBJ1-2; D uncertain. Trimming shortened V by 4 bases and J by 2 bases, and 11 bases separated the two germline ends. CDR3 length: 14 amino acids. Germline loops: CDR1 MNHEY, CDR2 SVGAGI.